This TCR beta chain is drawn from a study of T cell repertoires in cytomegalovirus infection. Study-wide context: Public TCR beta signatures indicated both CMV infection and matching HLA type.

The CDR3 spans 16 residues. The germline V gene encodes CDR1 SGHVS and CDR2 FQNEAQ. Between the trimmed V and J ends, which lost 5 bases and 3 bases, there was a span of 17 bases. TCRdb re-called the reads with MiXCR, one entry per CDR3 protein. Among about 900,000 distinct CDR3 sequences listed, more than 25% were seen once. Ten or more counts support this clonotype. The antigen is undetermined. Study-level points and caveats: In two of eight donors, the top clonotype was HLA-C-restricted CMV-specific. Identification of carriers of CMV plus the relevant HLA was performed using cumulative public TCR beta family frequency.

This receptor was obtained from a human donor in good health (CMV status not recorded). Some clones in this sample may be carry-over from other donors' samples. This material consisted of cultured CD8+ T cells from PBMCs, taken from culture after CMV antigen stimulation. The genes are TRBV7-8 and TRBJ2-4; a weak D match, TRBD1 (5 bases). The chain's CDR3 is CASSTTGTFGKNIQYF. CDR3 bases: TGTGCCAGCAGCACAACAGGAACATTCGGCAAAAACATTCAGTACTTC.